Sequencing of this T cell receptor beta chain was carried out in a study of vaccination effects on CD4 cells after COVID-19. Study overall: It was with 10 IU/ml IL-2 and about 10 ug/ml peptides that 1.5 million to 2 million PBMC per well were cultured.

Isolating CD4+ T cells followed about 10 days of culture. IL-2 medium took the place of half the medium on both days 3 and 7. As regards this clone: Antigen specificity is unknown.

The CDR3 runs 18 residues. Trimming took off 5 bases at V and 2 bases at J, with 23 bases between the two ends. Per germline, CDR1 ENHRY and CDR2 SYGVKD. Study-level findings and limits: The study dataset contains few convalescent patients and includes no early post-infection timepoints. Cross-reactivity with common cold coronaviruses was shown by only 1 of 255 vaccine-induced clones in healthy vaccinees.

Produced via immunoSEQ multiplex PCR; TCRdb's table is partial and in-frame only. The sample records more than 35,000 clones, 68% being singletons. The clonotype comes from a human donor who received a COVID-19 vaccine. J is TRBJ2-3 and V is TRBV10-3; the D gene is possibly TRBD2 (7 bases). The sequenced sample was CD4+ T cells from PBMCs cultured without peptide, obtained before COVID-19 vaccination. CDR3 protein: CAISWEGGGKVPTDTQYF. For the CDR3, the DNA is TGTGCCATCAGTTGGGAGGGGGGGGGAAAGGTTCCCACAGATACGCAGTATTTT.